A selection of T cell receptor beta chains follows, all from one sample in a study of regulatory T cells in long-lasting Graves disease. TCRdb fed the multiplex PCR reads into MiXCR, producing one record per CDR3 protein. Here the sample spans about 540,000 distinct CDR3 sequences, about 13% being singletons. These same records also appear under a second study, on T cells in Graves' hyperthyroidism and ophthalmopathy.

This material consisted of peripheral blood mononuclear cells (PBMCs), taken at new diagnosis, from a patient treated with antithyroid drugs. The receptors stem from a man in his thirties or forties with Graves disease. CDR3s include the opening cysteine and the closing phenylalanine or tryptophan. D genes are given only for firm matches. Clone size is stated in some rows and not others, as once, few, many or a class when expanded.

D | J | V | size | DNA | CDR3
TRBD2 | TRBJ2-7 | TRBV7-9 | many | TGTGCCAGCAGCTCCCCCGGCCCGGGGACTACCTACGAGCAGTACTTC | CASSSPGPGTTYEQYF
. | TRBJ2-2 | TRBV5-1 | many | TGCGCCAGCACCCGGACGGGGGATCTGGCGAACACCGGGGAGCTGTTTTTT | CASTRTGDLANTGELFF
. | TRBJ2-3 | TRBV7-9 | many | TGTGCCAGCAGCTTTGACGGGCGCACAGATACGCAGTATTTT | CASSFDGRTDTQYF
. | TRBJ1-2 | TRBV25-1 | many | TGTGCCAGCAGTGACGCAGGGGACGCGAGCTATGGCTACACCTTC | CASSDAGDASYGYTF
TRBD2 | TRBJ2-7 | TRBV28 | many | TGTGCCAGCAGTACGTTTGAAGTAGCGGGAGGGGTCTACGAGCAGTACTTC | CASSTFEVAGGVYEQYF
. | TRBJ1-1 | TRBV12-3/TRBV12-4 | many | TGTGCCAGCAGCCCCCTGTCGGGGAGGAACACTGAAGCTTTCTTT | CASSPLSGRNTEAFF
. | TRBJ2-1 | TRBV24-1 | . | TGTGCCACCAGTGATTACAGCTCCTACAATGAGCAGTTCTTC | CATSDYSSYNEQFF
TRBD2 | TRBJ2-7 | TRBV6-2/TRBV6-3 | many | TGTGCCAGCAGTTGGATAGCGGGAGGTCACTACGAGCAGTACTTC | CASSWIAGGHYEQYF
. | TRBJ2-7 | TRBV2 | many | TGTGCCAGCAGTGGTGCCAGGGAAGGCGAGCAGTACTTC | CASSGAREGEQYF
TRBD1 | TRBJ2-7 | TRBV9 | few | TGTGCCAGCAGCCCAGGGGGCATCGTCTACGAGCAGTACTTC | CASSPGGIVYEQYF
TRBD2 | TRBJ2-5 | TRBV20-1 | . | TGCAGTGCTAGAGATTCCGGGACTAGCCGCCTGTGGGCCCAGTACTTC | CSARDSGTSRLWAQYF
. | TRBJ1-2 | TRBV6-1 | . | TGTGTCAGCAGGGACCGGGTCCGGGGACGCGGCTACACCTTC | CVSRDRVRGRGYTF
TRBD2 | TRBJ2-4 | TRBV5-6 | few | TGTGCCAGCAGCTTGGCGACTAGCGGGAGGGCCTCGAACATTCAGTACTTC | CASSLATSGRASNIQYF